The clone carrying this T cell receptor (beta chain) was seen a handful of times. This CDR3 is built from 12 residues. CDR1 SGHTA and CDR2 FQGNSA come from the germline V gene. V gave up 5 bases and J gave up 8 bases, with 9 bases separating them. The data were taken from a study of beta chain features in type 1 diabetes. Since all of the isolated RNA was reverse transcribed, expressed TCRB transcripts were what got sequenced. Here immunoSEQ multiplex PCR was the method, and the copy in TCRdb shows in-frame clones only, minus some. The table lists about 320,000 clones, about 15% of them singletons, with about 6.6% in the top ten.

The clonotype comes from a man aged 25 to 45 in good health. Input material: central memory CD4+ T cells from blood. The chain employs TRBV7-2 and TRBJ1-4; D is unclear. CDR3 sequence (DNA): TGTGCCAGCAGCCGGTCGGGGGAAAAACTGTTTTTT. This translates into CASSRSGEKLFF.